This T cell receptor (beta chain) was observed in a study of graft-versus-host responses after intestinal transplantation. Turning to the study itself: Transplants were multivisceral, liver-intestinal, or isolated intestinal.

The germline gives CDR1 SGHAT, CDR2 FQNNGV. Trimming left V 1 base short and J 2 bases short, with 9 bases between. The CDR3 is made up of 14 amino acids. Co-plating was performed using around 200,000 CFSE-labeled responder cells and around 200,000 irradiated, violet-dye-labeled stimulator cells. Data came from immunoSEQ multiplex PCR; TCRdb stores just in-frame clones and leaves some out. The sample lists some 13,000 clones, about 30% occurring once. This receptor was identified in a human patient who received an intestinal transplant. V usage is TRBV11-2 and J usage is TRBJ2-7; tentatively, D is TRBD1 (5 bases). The input for sequencing was alloreactive CD8+ T cells from a mixed lymphocyte reaction culture, taken before intestinal transplant. Described subset: CFSE-low proliferating T cells sorted from approximately 6-day pre-transplant mixed lymphocyte reaction (GvH or HvG direction). The CDR3 bases are TGTGCCAGCAGCTTAGGATGGGGCACCTACGAGCAGTACTTC. Translation: CASSLGWGTYEQYF.